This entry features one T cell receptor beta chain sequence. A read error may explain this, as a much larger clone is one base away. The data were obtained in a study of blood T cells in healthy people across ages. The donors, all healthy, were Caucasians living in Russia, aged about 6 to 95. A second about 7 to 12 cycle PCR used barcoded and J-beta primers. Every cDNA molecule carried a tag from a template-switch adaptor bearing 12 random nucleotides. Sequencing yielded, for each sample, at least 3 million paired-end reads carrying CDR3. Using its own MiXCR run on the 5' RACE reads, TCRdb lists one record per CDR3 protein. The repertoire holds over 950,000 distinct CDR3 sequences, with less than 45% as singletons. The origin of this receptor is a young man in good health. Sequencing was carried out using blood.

This CDR3 is CSARDGQPAYNEQFF. CDR3 nucleotide sequence: TGCAGTGCTAGAGACGGGCAACCCGCCTACAATGAGCAGTTCTTC. The chain is built from TRBV20-1 and TRBJ2-1; the D is unclear. V dropped 0 bases and J dropped 2 bases, with 11 bases sitting between them. This CDR3 is built from 15 residues. From germline, CDR1 is DFQATT and CDR2 SNEGSKA (reference sequence).